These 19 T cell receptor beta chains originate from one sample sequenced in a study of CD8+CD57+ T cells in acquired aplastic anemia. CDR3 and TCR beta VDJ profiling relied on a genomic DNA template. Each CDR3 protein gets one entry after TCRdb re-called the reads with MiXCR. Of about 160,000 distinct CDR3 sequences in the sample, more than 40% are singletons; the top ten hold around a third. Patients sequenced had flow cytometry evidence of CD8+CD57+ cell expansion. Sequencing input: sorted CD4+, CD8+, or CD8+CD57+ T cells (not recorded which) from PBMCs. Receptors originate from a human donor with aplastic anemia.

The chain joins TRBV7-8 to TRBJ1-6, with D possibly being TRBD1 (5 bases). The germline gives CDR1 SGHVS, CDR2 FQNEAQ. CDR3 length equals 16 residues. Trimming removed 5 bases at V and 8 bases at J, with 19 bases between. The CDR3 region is CASSPPTGAGDSPLHF. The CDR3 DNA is TGTGCCAGCAGCCCTCCGACCGGGGCAGGAGATTCACCCCTCCACTTT.

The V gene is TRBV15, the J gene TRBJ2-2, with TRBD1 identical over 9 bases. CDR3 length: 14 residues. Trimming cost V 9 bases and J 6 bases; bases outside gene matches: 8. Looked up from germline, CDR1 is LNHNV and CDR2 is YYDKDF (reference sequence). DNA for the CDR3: TGTGCCACGTCGCCGGACAGGGGTTCCGGGGAGCTGTTTTTT. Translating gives CATSPDRGSGELFF. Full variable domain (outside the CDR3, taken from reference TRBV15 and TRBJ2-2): DAMVIQNPRYQVTQFGKPVTLSCSQTLNHNVMYWYQQKSSQAPKLLFHYYDKDFNNEADTPDNFQSRRPNTSFCFLDIRSPGLGDTAMYLCATSPDRGSGELFFGEGSRLTVL.

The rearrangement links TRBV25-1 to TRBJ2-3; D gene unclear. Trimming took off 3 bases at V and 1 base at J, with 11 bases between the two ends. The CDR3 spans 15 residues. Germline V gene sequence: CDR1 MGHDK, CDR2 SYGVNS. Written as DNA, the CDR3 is TGTGCCAGCAGTGAGCCGAACGTGGGCACAGATACGCAGTATTTT. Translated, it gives CASSEPNVGTDTQYF.

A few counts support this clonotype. DNA of the CDR3: TGTGCCAGCAGCGGCAGGGGGCACGGCGAGCAGTACTTC. This encodes CASSGRGHGEQYF. The chain is built from TRBV7-2 and TRBJ2-7; 8 nucleotides line up with TRBD1. After removal of 5 bases from V and 6 bases from J, the junction contained 6 bases not matched to a gene. There are 13 residues in the CDR3. Germline assignment: CDR1 SGHTA and CDR2 FQGNSA.

In DNA, the CDR3 is TGCGCCAGCAGTGAAGGACGGGCGCCCTACGAGCAGTACTTC. Protein: CASSEGRAPYEQYF. This chain connects TRBV10-1 to TRBJ2-7, with D hard to call. This CDR3 is 14 amino acids long. CDR1 is WNHNN, CDR2 SYGVQD, per germline (reference sequence). Trimming cost V 3 bases and J 2 bases, with 11 bases left between them.

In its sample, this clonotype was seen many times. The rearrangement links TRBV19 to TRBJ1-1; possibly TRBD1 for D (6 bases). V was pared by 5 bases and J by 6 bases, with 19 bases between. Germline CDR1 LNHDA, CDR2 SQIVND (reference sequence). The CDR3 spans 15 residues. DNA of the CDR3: TGTGCCAGTAGTTTGGGGGCCCTAGGGTCACCTGAAGCTTTCTTT. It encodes CASSLGALGSPEAFF.

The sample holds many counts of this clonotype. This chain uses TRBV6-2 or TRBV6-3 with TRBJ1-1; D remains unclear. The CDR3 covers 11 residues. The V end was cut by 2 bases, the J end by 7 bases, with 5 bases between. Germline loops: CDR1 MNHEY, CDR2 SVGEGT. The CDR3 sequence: CASSYGIEAFF. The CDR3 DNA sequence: TGTGCCAGCAGTTACGGTATTGAAGCTTTCTTT.

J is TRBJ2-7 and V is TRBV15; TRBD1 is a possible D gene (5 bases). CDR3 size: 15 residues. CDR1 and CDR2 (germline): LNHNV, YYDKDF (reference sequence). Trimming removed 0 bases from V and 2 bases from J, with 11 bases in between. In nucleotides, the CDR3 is TGTGCCACCAGCAGAGAAGGGGTCGAAGCCTACGAGCAGTACTTC. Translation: CATSREGVEAYEQYF. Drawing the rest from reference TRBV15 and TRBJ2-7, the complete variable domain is DAMVIQNPRYQVTQFGKPVTLSCSQTLNHNVMYWYQQKSSQAPKLLFHYYDKDFNNEADTPDNFQSRRPNTSFCFLDIRSPGLGDTAMYLCATSREGVEAYEQYFGPGTRLTVT.

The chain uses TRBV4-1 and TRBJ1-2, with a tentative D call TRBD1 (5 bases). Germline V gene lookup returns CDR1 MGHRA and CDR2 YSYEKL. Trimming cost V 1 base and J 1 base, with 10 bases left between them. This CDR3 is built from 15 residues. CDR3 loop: CASSQAAGGNYGYTF. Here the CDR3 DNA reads TGCGCCAGCAGCCAAGCCGCCGGGGGTAACTATGGCTACACCTTC.

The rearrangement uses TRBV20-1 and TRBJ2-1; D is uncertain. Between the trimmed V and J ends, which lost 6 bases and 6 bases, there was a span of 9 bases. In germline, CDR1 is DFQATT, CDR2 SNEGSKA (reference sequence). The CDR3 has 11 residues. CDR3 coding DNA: TGCAGTGCCATAGGTCCCAATGAGCAGTTCTTC. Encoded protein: CSAIGPNEQFF.

CDR3 protein: CATSPNGGTNYGYTF. The CDR3 nucleotides read TGTGCCACCAGCCCTAATGGGGGCACTAACTATGGCTACACCTTC. The chain has TRBV15 and TRBJ1-2; the D gene is possibly TRBD1 (6 bases). Trimming stripped 5 bases from V and 0 bases from J, with 13 bases between. Germline V gene sequence: CDR1 LNHNV, CDR2 YYDKDF (reference sequence). The CDR3 runs 15 residues.

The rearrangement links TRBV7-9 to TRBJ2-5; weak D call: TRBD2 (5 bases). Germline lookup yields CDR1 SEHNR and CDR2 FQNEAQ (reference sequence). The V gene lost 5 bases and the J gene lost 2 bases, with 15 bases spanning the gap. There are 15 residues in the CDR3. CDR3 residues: CASSPRASKQETQYF. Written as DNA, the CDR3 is TGTGCCAGCAGCCCCCGAGCTAGCAAGCAAGAGACCCAGTACTTC. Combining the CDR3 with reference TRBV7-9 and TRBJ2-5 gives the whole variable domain DTGVSQNPRHKITKRGQNVTFRCDPISEHNRLYWYRQTLGQGPEFLTYFQNEAQLEKSRLLSDRFSAERPKGSFSTLEIQRTEQGDSAMYLCASSPRASKQETQYFGPGTRLLVL.

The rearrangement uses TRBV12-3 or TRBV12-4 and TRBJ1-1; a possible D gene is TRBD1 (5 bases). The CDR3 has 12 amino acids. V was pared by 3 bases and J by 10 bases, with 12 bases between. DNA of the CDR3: TGTGCCAGCAGTTTTGGTCAGGGAGGAGCTTTCTTT. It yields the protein CASSFGQGGAFF.

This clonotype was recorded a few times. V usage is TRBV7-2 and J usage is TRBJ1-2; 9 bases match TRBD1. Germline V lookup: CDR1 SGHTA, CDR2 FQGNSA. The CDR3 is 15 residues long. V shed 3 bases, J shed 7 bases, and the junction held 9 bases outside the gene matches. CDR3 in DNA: TGTGCCAGCAGCTTTTTGGGACAGGGCTCCCTTGGCTACACCTTC. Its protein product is CASSFLGQGSLGYTF.

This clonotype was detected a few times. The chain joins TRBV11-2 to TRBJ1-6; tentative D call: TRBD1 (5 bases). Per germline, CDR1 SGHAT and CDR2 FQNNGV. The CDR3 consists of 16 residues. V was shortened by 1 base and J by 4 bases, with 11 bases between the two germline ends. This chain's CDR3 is CASSLGPGRYNSPLHF. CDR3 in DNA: TGTGCCAGCAGCTTAGGTCCGGGACGGTATAATTCACCCCTCCACTTT.

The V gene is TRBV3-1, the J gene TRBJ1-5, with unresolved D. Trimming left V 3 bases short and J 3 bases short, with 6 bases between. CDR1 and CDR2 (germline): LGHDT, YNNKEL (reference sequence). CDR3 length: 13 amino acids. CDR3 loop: CASSQAPNQPQHF. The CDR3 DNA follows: TGTGCCAGCAGCCAGGCCCCCAATCAGCCCCAGCATTTT.

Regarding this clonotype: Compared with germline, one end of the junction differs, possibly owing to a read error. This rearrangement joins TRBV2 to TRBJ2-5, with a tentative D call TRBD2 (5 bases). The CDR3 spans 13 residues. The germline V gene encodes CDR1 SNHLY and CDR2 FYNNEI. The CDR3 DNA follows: TGTGCCAGCAGGTCCTGGACTGGAGAGGCCCAGTACTTC. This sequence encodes CASRSWTGEAQYF.

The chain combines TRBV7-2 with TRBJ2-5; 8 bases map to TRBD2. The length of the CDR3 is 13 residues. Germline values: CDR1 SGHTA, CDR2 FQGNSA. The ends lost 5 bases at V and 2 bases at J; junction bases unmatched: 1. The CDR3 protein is CASSREGQETQYF. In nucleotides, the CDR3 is TGTGCCAGCAGCCGGGAGGGGCAAGAGACCCAGTACTTC.

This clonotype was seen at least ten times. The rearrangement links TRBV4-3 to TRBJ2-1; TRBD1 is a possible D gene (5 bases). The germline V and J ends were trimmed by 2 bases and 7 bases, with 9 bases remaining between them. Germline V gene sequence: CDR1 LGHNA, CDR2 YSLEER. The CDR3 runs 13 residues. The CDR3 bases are TGCGCCAGCAGCCAAATGACAGCTAATGAGCAGTTCTTC. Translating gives CASSQMTANEQFF.